Shown below are 32 T cell receptor beta chains from a single sample sequenced in a study of OX40 agonist ivuxolimab in advanced cancers. The table came from immunoSEQ multiplex PCR; TCRdb's copy has only in-frame clones and leaves some out. The sample has 30,000 to 35,000 clones, approximately 80% seen once. The sequencing used CD4+ or CD8+ T cells sorted from blood, collected in a trial of the OX40 agonist ivuxolimab. The receptors derive from an adult with an advanced solid tumor such as melanoma, head and neck, liver or kidney cancer.

This sequence joins TRBV29-1 and TRBJ2-3, with D possibly TRBD2 on 6 matching bases. The V end lost 6 bases, the J end lost 5 bases, and 18 bases lay between the germline ends. The germline CDR1 and CDR2 sequences are SQVTM and ANQGSEA. This CDR3 contains 14 residues. The CDR3 here is CSVAGLQPGDTQYF. DNA of the CDR3: TGCAGCGTGGCGGGACTTCAGCCAGGAGATACGCAGTATTTT.

The rearrangement joins TRBV11-1 to TRBJ1-1; D gene uncertain. This CDR3 contains 13 residues. The V and J ends lost 1 base and 0 bases respectively, with 3 bases between them. Germline assignment: CDR1 SGHAT and CDR2 FQDESV (reference sequence). CDR3 protein: CASSLEMNTEAFF. DNA for the CDR3: TGTGCCAGCAGCTTAGAAATGAACACTGAAGCTTTCTTT.

This clone turned up a few times. CDR3: CASGWQGFETQYF. The CDR3 nucleotides read TGTGCCAGCGGTTGGCAGGGGTTTGAGACCCAGTACTTC. This chain joins TRBV6-1 and TRBJ2-5, with a possible D match to TRBD1 (6 bases). Germline V lookup: CDR1 MNHNS, CDR2 SASEGT. V dropped 8 bases and J dropped 5 bases, with 15 bases sitting between them. The CDR3 is 13 residues long.

The chain is built from TRBV7-3 and TRBJ2-5; D may be TRBD1 or TRBD2 (6 bases each). The CDR3 runs 15 residues. Deletions cut 0 bases from V and 2 bases from J, with 10 bases between. The germline V gene has CDR1 SGHTA and CDR2 FQGTGA. The CDR3 spells CASSLTGGDQETQYF. CDR3 DNA: TGTGCCAGCAGCTTAACGGGGGGCGATCAAGAGACCCAGTACTTC.

This clone has just a few counts. The chain uses TRBV10-3 and TRBJ1-5, with D tentatively TRBD1 (5 bases). V was clipped by 3 bases and J by 3 bases, with 9 bases between them. Looked up from germline, CDR1 is ENHRY and CDR2 is SYGVKD. The CDR3 is made up of 14 amino acids. CDR3 loop: CAISDSGTNQPQHF. CDR3 DNA: TGTGCCATCAGTGACTCTGGGACCAATCAGCCCCAGCATTTT.

The chain is built from TRBV2 and TRBJ1-1; 7 bases are shared with TRBD1. CDR1 is SNHLY, CDR2 FYNNEI, per germline. V shed 6 bases and J 1 base; nucleotides not matched to a gene: 2. The CDR3 has 13 amino acids. CDR3 sequence reads: CASRNRGNTEAFF. CDR3 sequence (DNA): TGTGCCAGCAGAAACAGGGGGAACACTGAAGCTTTCTTT.

The CDR3 DNA follows: TGTGCCAGCTCACCGGACAGCCACCACGAGCAGTACTTC. Amino acid sequence: CASSPDSHHEQYF. This chain joins TRBV18 and TRBJ2-7; D might be TRBD1 (6 bases). V lost 3 bases and J lost 5, with 11 bases in between. CDR3 length: 13 amino acids. Germline lookup yields CDR1 KGHSH and CDR2 LQKENI.

The count of this clone is one. J is TRBJ2-1 and V is TRBV11-2; TRBD1 agrees at 11 bases. Germline V gene lookup returns CDR1 SGHAT and CDR2 FQNNGV. V shed 5 bases and J 6 bases; nucleotides not matched to a gene: 9. This CDR3 contains 16 residues. In nucleotides, the CDR3 is TGTGCCAGCAGCATCGCCGGGACAGGGGGATCCAATGAGCAGTTCTTC. Encoded protein: CASSIAGTGGSNEQFF.

This clone was observed a handful of times. The rearrangement uses TRBV19 and TRBJ1-5; tentatively, D is TRBD1 (5 bases). This CDR3 region has 14 residues. V was trimmed by 6 bases and J by 2 bases, leaving 11 bases between them. Germline V CDR1 and CDR2: LNHDA, SQIVND (reference sequence). The CDR3 sequence is CASRLQGGNQPQHF. As DNA, the CDR3 is TGTGCCAGTAGGCTCCAGGGAGGCAATCAGCCCCAGCATTTT.

The chain combines TRBV7-2 with TRBJ2-7, with D possibly being TRBD2 (5 bases). The V gene's germline CDR1 is SGHTA and CDR2 FQGNSA. With 5 bases removed from V and 3 bases from J, the gap between germline ends came to 20 bases. The CDR3 contains 16 residues. CDR3 nucleotides: TGTGCCAGCAGCCCCTCCCCGGCAGGAGACTACTACGAGCAGTACTTC. Translation: CASSPSPAGDYYEQYF.

The rearrangement uses TRBV19 and TRBJ2-5; D possibly corresponds to TRBD1 (6 bases). This CDR3 is built from 16 residues. Germline V gives CDR1 LNHDA, CDR2 SQIVND (reference sequence). The V end lost 5 bases, the J end lost 5 bases, and 21 bases lay between the germline ends. CDR3 loop: CASSLSRDIGLETQYF. The CDR3 DNA reads TGTGCCAGTAGTCTTTCGAGGGACATCGGTCTGGAGACCCAGTACTTC.

The chain joins TRBV7-2 to TRBJ2-5; 9 bases agree with TRBD2. CDR3 length: 15 residues. J lost 2 bases, V lost 3 bases, and 4 bases had no gene match. CDR1 SGHTA and CDR2 FQGNSA come from the germline V gene. The CDR3 nucleotides are TGTGCCAGCAGCTTCCAGCGGGGGGCACAAGAGACCCAGTACTTC. Translation: CASSFQRGAQETQYF.

The chain couples TRBV28 to TRBJ1-2, with D unclear. The germline gives CDR1 MDHEN, CDR2 SYDVKM. The CDR3 has 14 residues. Trimming removed 1 base from V and 6 bases from J, with 12 bases in between. DNA of the CDR3: TGTGCCAGCAGTTTATTAACCGGATTGCATGGCTACACCTTC. Its protein is CASSLLTGLHGYTF.

The CDR3 reads CASSPLAGDTDTQYF. The DNA of the CDR3 is TGTGCCAGCTCACCATTGGCAGGGGACACAGATACGCAGTATTTT. The V and J genes are TRBV18 and TRBJ2-3; TRBD1 might be the D (6 bases). Trimming pared 2 bases from V and 2 bases from J, leaving 11 bases between. The CDR3 contains 15 residues. Looked up from germline, CDR1 is KGHSH and CDR2 is LQKENI.

The V and J genes are TRBV29-1 and TRBJ1-1; 7 nucleotides agree with TRBD1. This CDR3 has 16 amino acids. CDR1 SQVTM and CDR2 ANQGSEA come from the germline V gene. Losses at the gene ends were 3 bases for V and 5 bases for J; bases not matched to a gene: 15. The CDR3 is CSVEVRQGIVGTEAFF. The CDR3 nucleotides are TGCAGCGTTGAGGTGAGACAGGGTATAGTAGGGACTGAAGCTTTCTTT. Full variable domain (remainder filled in from reference TRBV29-1 and TRBJ1-1): SAVISQKPSRDICQRGTSLTIQCQVDSQVTMMFWYRQQPGQSLTLIATANQGSEATYESGFVIDKFPISRPNLTFSTLTVSNMSPEDSSIYLCSVEVRQGIVGTEAFFGQGTRLTVV.

The CDR3 here is CASSQEGPGRLSGANVLTF. The CDR3 DNA sequence: TGCGCCAGCAGCCAAGAGGGACCGGGACGTCTCTCTGGGGCCAACGTCCTGACTTTC. The chain links TRBV4-3 to TRBJ2-6, with D perhaps TRBD1 or TRBD2 (5 bases each). Trimming pared 0 bases from V and 0 bases from J, leaving 15 bases between. In germline, CDR1 is LGHNA, CDR2 YSLEER. This CDR3 has 19 amino acids.

The chain links TRBV7-2 to TRBJ1-5, with D unclear. This CDR3 is 15 amino acids long. V shed 3 bases and J shed 0 bases, with 9 bases lying between them. Per germline, CDR1 SGHTA and CDR2 FQGNSA. CDR3 coding DNA: TGTGCCAGCAGCTTGGGCAGAGATAGCAATCAGCCCCAGCATTTT. This translates into CASSLGRDSNQPQHF.

The gene calls are TRBV5-1 and TRBJ2-7; 9 bases are shared with TRBD2. The CDR3 covers 15 residues. V shed 3 bases, J shed 2 bases, and the junction held 6 bases outside the gene matches. CDR1 is SGHRS, CDR2 YFSETQ, per germline. In nucleotides, the CDR3 is TGCGCCAGCAGCTCCGCTAGCGGGACCACCTACGAGCAGTACTTC. Its translation: CASSSASGTTYEQYF.

This chain connects TRBV25-1 to TRBJ2-5; D unclear. V lost 8 bases and J 5 bases, leaving 21 bases between the germline ends. Germline V CDR1 and CDR2: MGHDK, SYGVNS. The CDR3 is 15 residues long. This CDR3 is CASLNGVTGRETQYF. CDR3 nucleotides: TGTGCCAGCCTAAACGGAGTGACCGGTCGGGAGACCCAGTACTTC. Together with reference TRBV25-1 and TRBJ2-5, the CDR3 gives the full variable domain: EADIYQTPRYLVIGTGKKITLECSQTMGHDKMYWYQQDPGMELHLIHYSYGVNSTEKGDLSSESTVSRIRTEHFPLTLESARPSHTSQYLCASLNGVTGRETQYFGPGTRLLVL.

This rearrangement joins TRBV5-1 to TRBJ2-3; 7 nucleotides agree with TRBD1. V gave up 0 bases and J gave up 4 bases; unmatched junction bases: 5. CDR1 and CDR2 (germline): SGHRS, YFSETQ. The CDR3 extends over 15 amino acids. As DNA, the CDR3 is TGCGCCAGCAGCTTGGACAGGGGAATTGCAGATACGCAGTATTTT. Its protein is CASSLDRGIADTQYF.

The chain joins TRBV4-3 to TRBJ2-2; tentative D call: TRBD2 (5 bases). The CDR3 totals 13 residues. The V and J ends lost 2 bases and 6 bases respectively, with 7 bases between them. Germline V gene lookup returns CDR1 LGHNA and CDR2 YSLEER. The CDR3 DNA reads as TGCGCCAGCAGCCAACGAGCGGCCGGGGAGCTGTTTTTT. It yields the protein CASSQRAAGELFF.

As concerns this clone: A much larger clone differs from this one at a single base, so this may be a read error. The chain is built from TRBV25-1 and TRBJ1-1; D unclear. Germline V gene sequence: CDR1 MGHDK, CDR2 SYGVNS. V was cut by 3 bases and J by 1 base, with 0 bases left in between. The CDR3 extends over 11 amino acids. The CDR3 DNA follows: TGTGCCAGCAGTGAGAACACTGAAGCTTTCTTT. This encodes CASSENTEAFF.

The rearrangement joins TRBV6-5 to TRBJ1-2; the D gene is possibly TRBD1 (6 bases). Germline loops: CDR1 MNHEY, CDR2 SVGAGI. The V end was cut by 7 bases, the J end by 8 bases, with 20 bases between. The CDR3 has 14 residues. CDR3 loop: CASTSRGHARGYTF. The CDR3 DNA reads as TGTGCCAGCACCTCAAGGGGACATGCTCGGGGCTACACCTTC.

Remarks on this clone: Other DNA sequences from this sample encode an identical CDR3 as well. The rearrangement links TRBV25-1 to TRBJ2-3, with TRBD1 as a possible D gene (6 bases). The CDR3 spans 15 residues. The V end was cut by 8 bases, the J end by 5 bases, with 20 bases between. Looked up from germline, CDR1 is MGHDK and CDR2 is SYGVNS. CDR3 sequence reads: CASQVWGLAGDTQYF. CDR3 bases: TGTGCCAGCCAGGTTTGGGGGCTCGCGGGAGATACGCAGTATTTT.

This chain connects TRBV6-5 to TRBJ2-7; D gene ambiguous. Looked up from germline, CDR1 is MNHEY and CDR2 is SVGAGI. This CDR3 spans 11 amino acids. V shed 0 bases and J shed 7 bases, with 4 bases lying between them. The CDR3 reads CASSYSIEQYF. The DNA for the CDR3 is TGTGCCAGCAGTTACTCCATAGAGCAGTACTTC.

The gene calls are TRBV18 and TRBJ2-1; 9 nucleotides align to TRBD2. Germline-derived CDR1 and CDR2 are KGHSH and LQKENI. The CDR3 length is 15 residues. V gave up 3 bases and J gave up 7 bases; unmatched junction bases: 7. The CDR3 is CASSPPGLAGNEQFF. Here the CDR3 DNA reads TGTGCCAGCTCACCTCCGGGACTAGCAGGAAATGAGCAGTTCTTC.

The gene calls are TRBV7-3 and TRBJ1-5, with a weak D call TRBD1 (5 bases). Germline loops: CDR1 SGHTA, CDR2 FQGTGA. Trimming took off 6 bases at V and 4 bases at J, with 19 bases between the two ends. The CDR3 loop spans 16 amino acids. This CDR3 is CASSQMWGSYNQPQHF. The CDR3 coding sequence is TGTGCCAGCAGTCAAATGTGGGGGAGCTATAATCAGCCCCAGCATTTT.

The gene calls are TRBV9 and TRBJ2-1; 7 bases agree with TRBD2. With V trimmed by 3 bases and J by 4 bases, 13 bases remained unmatched. Germline V gives CDR1 SGDLS, CDR2 YYNGEE. The CDR3 loop spans 17 amino acids. DNA for the CDR3: TGTGCCAGCAGCGAGATTCCCGGGACTACCCATTACAATGAGCAGTTCTTC. Protein: CASSEIPGTTHYNEQFF.

As concerns this clone: This sample includes further DNA sequences coding for the same CDR3. The chain links TRBV5-1 to TRBJ1-4; D is possibly TRBD1 (5 bases). Germline V CDR1 and CDR2: SGHRS, YFSETQ. Trimming removed 4 bases from V and 5 bases from J, with 12 bases in between. The CDR3 has 14 amino acids. Written as DNA, the CDR3 is TGCGCCAGCAGCCATGGACAACCGAATGAAAAACTGTTTTTT. It specifies CASSHGQPNEKLFF.

This clone was picked up one time. The V call is TRBV2, the J call TRBJ2-5; 8 bases align to TRBD2. Germline lookup yields CDR1 SNHLY and CDR2 FYNNEI. The CDR3 spans 14 residues. V shed 7 bases, J shed 4 bases, and the junction held 8 bases outside the gene matches. CDR3 DNA sequence: TGTGCCAGCACTTTCCCGGGAGGGCCAGAGACCCAGTACTTC. It translates to CASTFPGGPETQYF. Looking up the rest from reference TRBV2 and TRBJ2-5 gives the full variable domain: EPEVTQTPSHQVTQMGQEVILRCVPISNHLYFYWYRQILGQKVEFLVSFYNNEISEKSEIFDDQFSVERPDGSNFTLKIRSTKLEDSAMYFCASTFPGGPETQYFGPGTRLLVL.

This clone has a handful of counts. V usage is TRBV7-2 and J usage is TRBJ1-2, with 9 positions matching TRBD1. The V gene's germline CDR1 is SGHTA and CDR2 FQGNSA. V lost 6 bases and J lost 12; bases outside the gene matches: 11. This CDR3 has 13 residues. The chain's CDR3 is CASRRDRVDRDTF. DNA for the CDR3: TGTGCCAGCAGACGGGACAGGGTTGACCGAGACACCTTC.

J is TRBJ2-3 and V is TRBV7-9, with D tentatively TRBD1 (5 bases). The V and J ends lost 5 bases and 4 bases respectively, with 16 bases between them. The germline V gene has CDR1 SEHNR and CDR2 FQNEAQ (reference sequence). The CDR3 is 15 amino acids. The CDR3 is CASSKGAGKPDTQYF. The CDR3 nucleotides read TGTGCCAGCAGCAAAGGGGCAGGGAAGCCAGATACGCAGTATTTT.